The sequence of this TCR beta chain was determined in a study of blood T cells in healthy people across ages. Through a sample-barcoded 5' primer and a J-beta primer mix, a second PCR was run for roughly 6 to 12 cycles. Each cDNA molecule, via a template-switch adaptor with 12 random nucleotides, was tagged. TCRdb analysed the 5' RACE reads with MiXCR anew, one entry per CDR3 protein. The sample shows over 1,500,000 distinct CDR3 sequences, about two fifths of them seen only once. Deletions cut 3 bases from V and 0 bases from J, with 5 bases between. This CDR3 region has 12 residues. Germline V gives CDR1 SQVTM, CDR2 ANQGSEA. Points on this clonotype: The antigen is unknown.

Study results and limitations: When set beside aged donors, long-lived donors presented more naive CD4+ cells and higher diversity. Reliance upon unsorted PBMCs precluded definitive naive versus antigen-experienced comparison.

The sample was blood. This receptor was obtained from a human donor in good health. The J gene is TRBJ1-2, the V gene TRBV29-1; D is unclear. The CDR3 nucleotides are TGCAGCGTTGATCAGGCTAACTATGGCTACACCTTC. Its translation: CSVDQANYGYTF. Combining the CDR3 with reference TRBV29-1 and TRBJ1-2 gives the whole variable domain SAVISQKPSRDICQRGTSLTIQCQVDSQVTMMFWYRQQPGQSLTLIATANQGSEATYESGFVIDKFPISRPNLTFSTLTVSNMSPEDSSIYLCSVDQANYGYTFGSGTRLTVV.